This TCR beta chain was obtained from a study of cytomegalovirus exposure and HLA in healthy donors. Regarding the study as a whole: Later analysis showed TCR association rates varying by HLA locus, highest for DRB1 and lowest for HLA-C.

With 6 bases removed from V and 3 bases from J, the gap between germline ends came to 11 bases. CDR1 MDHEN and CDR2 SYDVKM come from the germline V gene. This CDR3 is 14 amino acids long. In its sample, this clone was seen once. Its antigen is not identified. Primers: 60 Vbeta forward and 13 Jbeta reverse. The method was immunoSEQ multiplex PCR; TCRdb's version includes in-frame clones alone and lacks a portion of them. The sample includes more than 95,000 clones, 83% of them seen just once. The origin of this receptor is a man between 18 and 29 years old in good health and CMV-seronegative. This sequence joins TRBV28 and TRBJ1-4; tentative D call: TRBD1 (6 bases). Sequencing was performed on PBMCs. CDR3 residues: CASRSGVPNEKLFF. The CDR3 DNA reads TGTGCCAGCAGGTCAGGGGTGCCTAATGAAAAACTGTTTTTT.